These 3 T cell receptor beta chains were sequenced from one sample in a study of regulatory T cells in long-lasting Graves disease. As to time point: persistent/refractory GD, antithyroid drugs over 5 years with positive TRAb. RNA from PBMCs was the source of the TCR library. Arm-PCR with iRepertoire HTBI primers amplified the CDR3 regions for these TCR beta libraries. TCRdb independently ran MiXCR on the multiplex PCR reads; one entry per CDR3 protein. This sample has approximately 380,000 distinct CDR3 sequences, with about 20% found just once. The material sequenced was peripheral blood mononuclear cells (PBMCs), taken when the disease was refractory, from a patient treated with antithyroid drugs. The receptors derive from a female donor with Graves disease.

This clonotype appeared many times. The chain has TRBV20-1 and TRBJ1-2; D not certain. The germline V gene has CDR1 DFQATT and CDR2 SNEGSKA (reference sequence). The CDR3 loop spans 12 amino acids. Trimming pared 5 bases from V and 3 bases from J, leaving 10 bases between. The CDR3 DNA is TGCAGTGCTCGGGATCGGGACTATGGCTACACCTTC. Its protein is CSARDRDYGYTF.

The rearrangement links TRBV7-2 to TRBJ2-7; the D is unclear. V lost 6 bases and J 3 bases, leaving 12 bases between the germline ends. CDR1 SGHTA and CDR2 FQGNSA come from the germline V gene. The CDR3 runs to 13 residues. Here the CDR3 DNA reads TGTGCCAGCAGTGTAACACCAAACTACGAGCAGTACTTC. It translates to CASSVTPNYEQYF.

This clonotype was counted ten times or more. The V call is TRBV27, the J call TRBJ2-5, with D perhaps being TRBD1 or TRBD2 (5 bases each). V was clipped by 6 bases and J by 7 bases, with 18 bases between them. CDR1 is MNHEY, CDR2 SMNVEV, per germline (reference sequence). The CDR3 is 14 residues long. In nucleotides, the CDR3 is TGTGCCAGCAGGATACTAGAGGGGTACGGGACCCAGTACTTC. It specifies CASRILEGYGTQYF.